This entry lists 19 T cell receptor beta chains sequenced from one sample in a study of cytomegalovirus exposure and HLA in healthy donors. Primers for the PCR totalled 60 Vbeta and 13 Jbeta. The repertoire was sequenced with immunoSEQ multiplex PCR; TCRdb's copy has only in-frame clones and lacks some. Here the sample spans more than 90,000 clones, roughly 83% being singletons. Sequences were obtained from PBMCs. The receptors shown here come from a woman in her late teens or twenties in good health and CMV-seropositive.

The V call is TRBV6-1, the J call TRBJ2-7; D unclear. The length of the CDR3 is 13 residues. V was clipped by 3 bases and J by 2 bases, with 8 bases between them. The germline V gene has CDR1 MNHNS and CDR2 SASEGT. CDR3 amino acids: CASSETQPYEQYF. CDR3 nucleotides: TGTGCCAGCAGTGAGACTCAGCCCTACGAGCAGTACTTC.

V and J are TRBV7-6 and TRBJ2-7; 9 bases are shared with TRBD1. J was trimmed by 3 bases and V by 5 bases; bases with no gene match: 5. The germline V gene encodes CDR1 SGHVS and CDR2 FNYEAQ. The CDR3 length is 14 residues. CDR3 in amino acids: CASSRTGENYEQYF. CDR3 DNA: TGTGCCAGCAGCCGGACAGGGGAAAACTACGAGCAGTACTTC.

The gene calls are TRBV5-1 and TRBJ2-7, with 7 bases aligning to TRBD2. The V gene end was trimmed by 5 bases and the J gene end by 0 bases; junction bases not matched to a gene: 8. The CDR3 covers 15 residues. In germline, CDR1 is SGHRS, CDR2 YFSETQ. The CDR3 region is CASSLQAGLSYEQYF. In DNA form, the CDR3 reads TGCGCCAGCAGTCTGCAAGCGGGGCTCTCCTACGAGCAGTACTTC.

The rearrangement uses TRBV5-6 and TRBJ1-1; D gene unclear. Germline CDR1 reads SGHDT; CDR2 reads YYEEEE. V lost 3 bases and J 0 bases, leaving 9 bases between the germline ends. The CDR3 runs to 14 residues. The CDR3 protein is CASSSLPVNTEAFF. CDR3 nucleotide sequence: TGTGCCAGCAGCTCGCTACCCGTGAACACTGAAGCTTTCTTT.

In its sample, this clone was seen once. The chain recombines TRBV14 with TRBJ2-7; 10 bases agree with TRBD1. V was pared by 0 bases and J by 2 bases, with 7 bases of the junction left unmatched. CDR3 length: 17 amino acids. Germline CDR1 and CDR2: SGHDN and FVKESK. As DNA, the CDR3 is TGTGCCAGCAGCCAAGATTCATGGGACAGGGGAGCCTACGAGCAGTACTTC. This sequence encodes CASSQDSWDRGAYEQYF.

The chain employs TRBV5-1 and TRBJ2-1; a possible D gene is TRBD1 (6 bases). Germline V gene data show CDR1 as SGHRS and CDR2 as YFSETQ. Trimming pared 4 bases from V and 6 bases from J, leaving 17 bases between. This CDR3 region has 15 residues. The CDR3 DNA reads as TGCGCCAGCAGCGTGGACAGAAATGACATCAATGAGCAGTTCTTC. It encodes CASSVDRNDINEQFF.

There are a few counts of this clone. This chain uses TRBV5-1 with TRBJ2-5; no clear D. This CDR3 spans 11 amino acids. CDR1 SGHRS and CDR2 YFSETQ come from the germline V gene. Trimming shortened V by 0 bases and J by 5 bases, and 2 bases separated the two germline ends. The CDR3 DNA follows: TGCGCCAGCAGCTTGGCGGAGACCCAGTACTTC. Protein product: CASSLAETQYF.

CDR3 region: CASSDEGRGEPQHF. In nucleotides, the CDR3 is TGTGCCAGCAGTGACGAGGGGAGGGGGGAGCCCCAGCATTTT. The V gene is TRBV6-1, the J gene TRBJ1-5; a possible D gene is TRBD1 (6 bases). CDR1 MNHNS and CDR2 SASEGT come from the germline V gene. Trimming removed 3 bases from V and 8 bases from J, with 14 bases in between. The CDR3 runs 14 residues.

The chain uses TRBV10-3 and TRBJ2-7; a possible D gene is TRBD2 (6 bases). Germline CDR1 ENHRY, CDR2 SYGVKD. V was trimmed by 5 bases and J by 0 bases, leaving 17 bases between them. The CDR3 has 16 residues. The chain's CDR3 is CAISPVAEGLSYEQYF. CDR3 nucleotide sequence: TGTGCCATCAGTCCGGTAGCGGAGGGCCTCTCCTACGAGCAGTACTTC.

The V and J genes are TRBV5-5 and TRBJ1-5; unclear D gene. Germline V gene sequence: CDR1 SGHKS, CDR2 YYEKEE (reference sequence). The V gene lost 0 bases and the J gene lost 9 bases, with 10 bases spanning the gap. The CDR3 is 13 residues long. CDR3 DNA: TGTGCCAGCAGCTTGGTACTCGGTGGGCCCCAGCATTTT. Translated: CASSLVLGGPQHF. Variable domain in full (rest from reference TRBV5-5 and TRBJ1-5): DAGVTQSPTHLIKTRGQQVTLRCSPISGHKSVSWYQQVLGQGPQFIFQYYEKEERGRGNFPDRFSARQFPNYSSELNVNALLLGDSALYLCASSLVLGGPQHFGDGTRLSIL.

The chain is built from TRBV9 and TRBJ2-3; TRBD2 agrees at 10 bases. Germline-derived CDR1 and CDR2 are SGDLS and YYNGEE. V dropped 3 bases and J dropped 5; count of bases not matched to a gene: 6. The CDR3 contains 15 residues. The CDR3 nucleotides read TGTGCCAGCAGCGGAGCGGGAGGGGAGGGAGATACGCAGTATTTT. As protein: CASSGAGGEGDTQYF.

The gene calls are TRBV7-3 and TRBJ2-1, with 11 bases that match TRBD2. The germline V gene encodes CDR1 SGHTA and CDR2 FQGTGA. V lost 0 bases to trimming and J lost 0 bases; unmatched junction nucleotides: 1. The CDR3 has 17 residues. CDR3 residues: CASSLTGLAGSYNEQFF. The CDR3 coding sequence is TGTGCCAGCAGCTTAACAGGACTAGCGGGCTCCTACAATGAGCAGTTCTTC.

V gene TRBV6-5 combines with J gene TRBJ2-7; 8 bases align to TRBD1. The V segment lost 2 bases and the J segment 2 bases; nucleotides outside the gene matches: 5. Germline V gene lookup returns CDR1 MNHEY and CDR2 SVGAGI. The CDR3 consists of 15 residues. The CDR3 sequence: CASSYEAGGAYEQYF. DNA for the CDR3: TGTGCCAGCAGTTACGAGGCAGGGGGCGCCTACGAGCAGTACTTC.

Remarks on this clone: This specimen includes other DNA sequences encoding the same CDR3. This chain links TRBV18 with TRBJ1-1, with a weak D call TRBD1 (5 bases). This CDR3 is 15 amino acids long. Germline V lookup: CDR1 KGHSH, CDR2 LQKENI. V was shortened by 2 bases and J by 5 bases, with 15 bases between the two germline ends. The CDR3 DNA reads TGTGCCAGCTCACCAATTCAGGGATCGGAGACTGAAGCTTTCTTT. It codes for CASSPIQGSETEAFF.

Here the CDR3 reads CASSQERRQGLSWAFF. As DNA, the CDR3 is TGCGCCAGCAGCCAAGAAAGGCGGCAGGGGCTTTCCTGGGCTTTCTTT. The V gene is TRBV4-1, the J gene TRBJ1-1, with a weak D call TRBD1 (6 bases). Germline V gene lookup returns CDR1 MGHRA and CDR2 YSYEKL. V lost 0 bases to trimming and J lost 11 bases, with 22 bases between them. This CDR3 contains 16 residues.

This chain uses TRBV7-3 with TRBJ2-7, with 8 bases identical to TRBD1. V dropped 5 bases and J dropped 2; count of bases not matched to a gene: 11. The CDR3 covers 16 residues. In germline, CDR1 is SGHTA, CDR2 FQGTGA. CDR3 loop: CASSLGQGEVAYEQYF. The DNA for the CDR3 is TGTGCCAGCAGCCTCGGACAGGGCGAAGTCGCCTACGAGCAGTACTTC.

The chain combines TRBV28 with TRBJ1-5, with a tentative D call TRBD1 (6 bases). Trimming took 11 bases from V and 5 from J, leaving 19 bases between them. The CDR3 runs 14 residues. CDR1 and CDR2 from the germline V gene are MDHEN and SYDVKM. CDR3 bases: TGTGCCGCCAGCACCGAAGGGGGTCATCAGCCCCAGCATTTT. Residues: CAASTEGGHQPQHF.

The chain joins TRBV11-2 to TRBJ1-1, with a possible D match to TRBD1 (5 bases). CDR1 and CDR2 from the germline V gene are SGHAT and FQNNGV. The CDR3 covers 13 residues. Trimming left V 1 base short and J 8 bases short, with 11 bases between. The CDR3 sequence: CASSLVVRGEAFF. The CDR3 bases are TGTGCCAGCAGCTTAGTCGTACGGGGGGAAGCTTTCTTT.

The chain joins TRBV6-5 to TRBJ1-1; a weak D match, TRBD1 (6 bases). The germline V gene has CDR1 MNHEY and CDR2 SVGAGI. The CDR3 is made up of 14 amino acids. V lost 2 bases, J lost 3 bases, and 10 bases lay in between. The CDR3 sequence: CASSYQGGDTEAFF. The CDR3 nucleotides read TGTGCCAGCAGTTACCAAGGGGGGGACACTGAAGCTTTCTTT.